This TCR beta chain came from a study of T cell responses to AZD1222 COVID-19 vaccine. Study-level results: Seropositivity was recorded at baseline in only a handful of AZD1222 recipients. Most donors were white British and more were female, and clonal diversity was possibly underestimated. The study sampled repertoires only after the peak T cell response.

V lost 4 bases and J lost 2; bases outside the gene matches: 4. The CDR3 is 15 residues long. The V gene's germline CDR1 is LNHDA and CDR2 SQIVND (reference sequence). TCRdb keeps only in-frame clones here, not all; method: immunoSEQ multiplex PCR. The table shows 55,000 to 70,000 clones, with about 88% occurring only once. Concerning this clone: The antigen is unknown.

The chain joins TRBV19 to TRBJ2-2, with 7 bases that match TRBD1. The sample in question was peripheral blood, obtained on day 0 of AZD1222 vaccination. The receptor's source is an adult in good health. DNA for the CDR3: TGTGCCAGTAGTAAGCGACAGGGCAACACCGGGGAGCTGTTTTTT. Translation gives CASSKRQGNTGELFF.